This TCR beta chain was obtained from a study of blood T cell repertoires in COVID-19. Study summary: Collection of acute and convalescent COVID-19 samples took place in the United States, Italy and Spain. In each case, the material was cDNA or gDNA derived from T cells, B-cell-depleted T cells, or PBMCs.

CDR1 and CDR2 (germline): SGHRS, YFSETQ. V was cut by 4 bases and J by 8 bases, with 18 bases left in between. This CDR3 comprises 14 residues. Authors' data handling: Quantification of nucleated cells was approximated via reference gene primer amplification. Sequencing used immunoSEQ multiplex PCR; TCRdb keeps in-frame clones, though not all of them. V, J and clone size were drawn from that table, and D and trimming were deduced from the DNA. The sample records 120,000 to 150,000 clones, around four fifths being singletons. Study members were between roughly 18 and 89 years old and lived in over 20 US regions.

This receptor was obtained from a woman in her thirties or forties who had recovered from COVID-19. Sequencing was carried out using PBMCs or T cells enriched from blood (not recorded which). The chain recombines TRBV5-1 with TRBJ1-2; D remains ambiguous. CDR3 sequence: CASSLGTGKDGYTF. For the CDR3, the DNA is TGCGCCAGCAGCCTGGGCACCGGGAAGGACGGCTACACCTTC.